A selection of T cell receptor beta chains follows, all from one sample in a study of cytomegalovirus exposure and HLA in healthy donors. Some clones are missing from TCRdb's copy, which holds only in-frame ones; the method was immunoSEQ multiplex PCR. Found here are about 120,000 clones, approximately 78% of them singletons; the top ten hold 1.3% to 1.5%. Sequenced input: PBMCs. The receptor source for this set is a female donor in good health and CMV-seronegative. Each CDR3 is given with its conserved first and last residue. D genes are given only for firm matches. Clone size is shown for a subset of rows, as once, few, many or a class of expanded clone.

-	TRBV27	TRBJ1-1	-	CASSVRGDPTEAFF	TGTGCCAGCAGTGTAAGGGGCGACCCTACTGAAGCTTTCTTT
TRBD1	TRBV5-1	TRBJ2-7	-	CASSLGLAGTGADEQYF	TGCGCCAGCAGCTTGGGGCTCGCCGGGACAGGGGCCGACGAGCAGTACTTC
-	TRBV6-6	TRBJ1-1	-	CASSYVRGKAFF	TGTGCCAGCAGTTACGTACGGGGGAAAGCTTTCTTT
-	TRBV19	TRBJ2-6	few	CASTELIASGANVLTF	TGTGCCAGTACCGAACTGATCGCATCTGGGGCCAACGTCCTGACTTTC
-	TRBV30	TRBJ1-2	-	CAWSVLQTFNYGYTF	TGTGCCTGGAGTGTACTGCAAACTTTTAACTATGGCTACACCTTC
-	TRBV10-3	TRBJ2-3	-	CAISESEVTDTQYF	TGTGCCATCAGTGAGTCGGAGGTAACAGATACGCAGTATTTT
-	TRBV7-6	TRBJ1-4	-	CASRRAPTNEKLFF	TGTGCCAGCAGACGAGCCCCAACTAATGAAAAACTGTTTTTT
TRBD1	TRBV5-1	TRBJ2-7	-	CASSRDRGSSYEQYF	TGCGCCAGCAGCAGAGACAGGGGGAGCTCCTACGAGCAGTACTTC
-	TRBV11-1	TRBJ2-1	-	CASSLARATNEQFF	TGTGCCAGCAGCTTAGCGAGGGCGACCAATGAGCAGTTCTTC
TRBD1	TRBV30	TRBJ1-1	-	CAWSPRTGWTEAFF	TGTGCCTGGAGCCCCAGGACAGGGTGGACTGAAGCTTTCTTT
-	TRBV7-2	TRBJ2-3	few	CASSLGGLTDTQYF	TGTGCCAGCAGCTTAGGTGGCCTCACAGATACGCAGTATTTT
-	TRBV19	TRBJ2-7	-	CASSPRGGAEQYF	TGTGCCAGTAGTCCCCGAGGAGGGGCCGAGCAGTACTTC
TRBD2	TRBV28	TRBJ2-1	-	CASRTLAGLSYNEQFF	TGTGCCAGCAGGACCTTAGCGGGCCTTTCCTACAATGAGCAGTTCTTC
TRBD1	TRBV9	TRBJ1-1	-	CASSVGGTGKAFF	TGTGCCAGCAGCGTAGGGGGGACAGGGAAAGCTTTCTTT
-	TRBV5-1	TRBJ1-2	-	CASSLEMAGLYGYTF	TGCGCCAGCAGCTTGGAGATGGCAGGACTCTATGGCTACACCTTC
-	TRBV5-4	TRBJ2-5	-	CASSLMASMGQETQYF	TGTGCCAGCAGCTTGATGGCTAGCATGGGGCAAGAGACCCAGTACTTC
TRBD2	TRBV4-2	TRBJ2-1	once	CASSQVIGLASRDEQFF	TGTGCCAGCAGCCAAGTGATCGGACTAGCGTCCCGTGATGAGCAGTTCTTC
TRBD1	TRBV6-1	TRBJ2-7	-	CASSEGQGAEQYF	TGTGCCAGCAGTGAGGGACAGGGCGCCGAGCAGTACTTC
-	TRBV27	TRBJ2-7	-	CASSFGGYSYEQYF	TGTGCCAGCAGTTTTGGAGGGTACTCCTACGAGCAGTACTTC
-	TRBV28	TRBJ1-3	-	CASSLGTTGNTIYF	TGTGCCAGCAGTTTAGGCACTACTGGAAACACCATATATTTT
TRBD1	TRBV7-3	TRBJ2-5	-	CASSLGQGVQETQYF	TGTGCCAGCAGCTTAGGGCAGGGGGTCCAAGAGACCCAGTACTTC
-	TRBV18	TRBJ2-1	-	CASSNSGTASYNEQFF	TGTGCCAGCTCAAACTCCGGGACTGCCTCCTACAATGAGCAGTTCTTC
-	TRBV7-6	TRBJ2-1	once	CASSSATGEGYNEQFF	TGTGCCAGCAGCTCAGCGACAGGGGAGGGCTACAATGAGCAGTTCTTC
-	TRBV15	TRBJ1-1	once	CATSRGGTIKLTEAFF	TGTGCCACCAGCAGGGGAGGGACGATAAAATTGACTGAAGCTTTCTTT
-	TRBV27	TRBJ1-4	-	CASSLLFTVNEKLFF	TGTGCCAGCAGTTTATTGTTTACTGTTAATGAAAAACTGTTTTTT
-	TRBV19	TRBJ1-2	-	CASKRQDGDNYGYTF	TGTGCCAGCAAGCGACAGGACGGAGATAACTATGGCTACACCTTC
-	TRBV6-5	TRBJ2-2	-	CASREGAYTGELFF	TGTGCCAGCCGAGAGGGAGCTTATACCGGGGAGCTGTTTTTT
TRBD2	TRBV5-1	TRBJ2-1	-	CASSSNQPSGVSLSYNEQFF	TGCGCCAGCAGCTCGAATCAGCCTAGCGGGGTTTCCCTCTCCTACAATGAGCAGTTCTTC
TRBD2	TRBV4-3	TRBJ2-1	-	CASSQDWRENEQFF	TGCGCCAGCAGCCAAGATTGGCGGGAGAATGAGCAGTTCTTC
TRBD2	TRBV5-1	TRBJ2-3	-	CASSLAAGASGGTDTQYF	TGCGCCAGCAGCTTGGCTGCCGGGGCTAGCGGAGGCACAGATACGCAGTATTTT
-	TRBV7-2	TRBJ1-1	-	CASSPTADRGTEAFF	TGTGCCAGCAGCCCCACGGCAGACCGAGGCACTGAAGCTTTCTTT
-	TRBV19	TRBJ2-1	-	CASSPYGTLDEQFF	TGTGCCAGTAGTCCCTACGGGACATTGGATGAGCAGTTCTTC
-	TRBV7-2	TRBJ1-1	-	CASSPQVGGGTEAFF	TGTGCCAGCAGCCCACAGGTGGGAGGTGGAACTGAAGCTTTCTTT
TRBD2	TRBV4-3	TRBJ2-7	-	CASSPKDGTKSSYEQYF	TGCGCCAGCAGCCCAAAAGATGGGACTAAGAGCTCCTACGAGCAGTACTTC
-	TRBV27	TRBJ2-7	-	CASSFKRGSSYEQYF	TGTGCCAGCAGTTTTAAGAGGGGGAGCTCCTACGAGCAGTACTTC
-	TRBV15	TRBJ1-2	-	CATSREAYGYTF	TGTGCCACCAGCAGAGAGGCCTATGGCTACACCTTC
-	TRBV6-5	TRBJ1-2	-	CASSNTGHNYGYTF	TGTGCCAGCTCGAATACTGGACACAACTATGGCTACACCTTC
-	TRBV5-1	TRBJ2-7	-	CASSESTGFSFSYEQYF	TGCGCCAGCAGCGAATCAACAGGGTTTTCATTCTCCTACGAGCAGTACTTC
-	TRBV30	TRBJ1-1	-	CMGVKTEAFF	TGTATGGGCGTCAAAACTGAAGCTTTCTTT
TRBD1	TRBV4-3	TRBJ1-4	-	CASSLGRGREKLFF	TGCGCCAGCAGCTTGGGCAGGGGGCGTGAAAAACTGTTTTTT
TRBD2	TRBV19	TRBJ2-4	-	CASSPGTSGRVLAKNIQYF	TGTGCCAGTAGCCCCGGGACTAGCGGGAGGGTTTTAGCCAAAAACATTCAGTACTTC
-	TRBV28	TRBJ2-7	-	CASRQGSYEQYF	TGTGCCAGCAGACAGGGATCGTACGAGCAGTACTTC
TRBD1	TRBV7-3	TRBJ2-1	once	CASSEGGQGNGEQFF	TGTGCCAGCAGCGAGGGGGGACAGGGGAACGGTGAGCAGTTCTTC
TRBD2	TRBV7-2	TRBJ2-3	-	CASSLGGRAGLDTQYF	TGTGCCAGCAGCTTGGGCGGGAGGGCCGGGTTAGATACGCAGTATTTT
-	TRBV30	TRBJ1-2	-	CAWTEGGWGYTF	TGTGCCTGGACGGAGGGAGGCTGGGGCTACACCTTC
-	TRBV7-3	TRBJ2-1	-	CASSSPDSHNEQFF	TGTGCCAGCAGCTCCCCGGACAGCCACAATGAGCAGTTCTTC
-	TRBV2	TRBJ1-5	-	CASKRELDQPQHF	TGTGCCAGCAAACGGGAGTTAGATCAGCCCCAGCATTTT
TRBD2	TRBV11-2	TRBJ2-2	-	CASSLERGAGELFF	TGTGCCAGCAGCTTAGAACGGGGGGCCGGGGAGCTGTTTTTT
TRBD1	TRBV5-5	TRBJ1-5	few	CASSFTGGDYDQPQHF	TGTGCCAGCAGCTTTACAGGGGGCGATTACGATCAGCCCCAGCATTTT
-	TRBV6-1	TRBJ2-3	-	CASSESVASSTDTQYF	TGTGCCAGCAGTGAAAGTGTGGCTTCTAGCACAGATACGCAGTATTTT
TRBD1	TRBV19	TRBJ1-5	-	CASTLDRDRQPQHF	TGTGCCAGTACCCTCGACAGGGACCGACAGCCCCAGCATTTT
TRBD2	TRBV6-6	TRBJ2-7	-	CASSPGLAGFSYEQYF	TGTGCCAGCAGTCCGGGACTAGCGGGCTTCTCCTACGAGCAGTACTTC
TRBD1	TRBV18	TRBJ1-1	-	CASSPQTGTGTEAFF	TGTGCCAGCTCACCACAGACAGGGACGGGGACTGAAGCTTTCTTT